This TCR beta chain is drawn from a study of blood T cell repertoires in COVID-19. The CDR3 is 14 residues long. J gave up 3 bases and V 5 bases, and 3 bases lay outside the gene matches. The germline gives CDR1 ENHRY, CDR2 SYGVKD. TCRdb keeps only in-frame clones here, not all; method: immunoSEQ multiplex PCR. Of 300,000 to 350,000 clones in the sample, approximately 85% were seen once. Sequencing was done on a sample of PBMCs or T cells enriched from blood (not recorded which). The V and J genes are TRBV10-3 and TRBJ2-3; the match to TRBD1 covers 9 bases. This TCR was recovered from a young man who had recovered from COVID-19. As DNA, the CDR3 is TGTGCCATCAGTAGGACAGGGGTGACAGATACGCAGTATTTT. This encodes CAISRTGVTDTQYF.